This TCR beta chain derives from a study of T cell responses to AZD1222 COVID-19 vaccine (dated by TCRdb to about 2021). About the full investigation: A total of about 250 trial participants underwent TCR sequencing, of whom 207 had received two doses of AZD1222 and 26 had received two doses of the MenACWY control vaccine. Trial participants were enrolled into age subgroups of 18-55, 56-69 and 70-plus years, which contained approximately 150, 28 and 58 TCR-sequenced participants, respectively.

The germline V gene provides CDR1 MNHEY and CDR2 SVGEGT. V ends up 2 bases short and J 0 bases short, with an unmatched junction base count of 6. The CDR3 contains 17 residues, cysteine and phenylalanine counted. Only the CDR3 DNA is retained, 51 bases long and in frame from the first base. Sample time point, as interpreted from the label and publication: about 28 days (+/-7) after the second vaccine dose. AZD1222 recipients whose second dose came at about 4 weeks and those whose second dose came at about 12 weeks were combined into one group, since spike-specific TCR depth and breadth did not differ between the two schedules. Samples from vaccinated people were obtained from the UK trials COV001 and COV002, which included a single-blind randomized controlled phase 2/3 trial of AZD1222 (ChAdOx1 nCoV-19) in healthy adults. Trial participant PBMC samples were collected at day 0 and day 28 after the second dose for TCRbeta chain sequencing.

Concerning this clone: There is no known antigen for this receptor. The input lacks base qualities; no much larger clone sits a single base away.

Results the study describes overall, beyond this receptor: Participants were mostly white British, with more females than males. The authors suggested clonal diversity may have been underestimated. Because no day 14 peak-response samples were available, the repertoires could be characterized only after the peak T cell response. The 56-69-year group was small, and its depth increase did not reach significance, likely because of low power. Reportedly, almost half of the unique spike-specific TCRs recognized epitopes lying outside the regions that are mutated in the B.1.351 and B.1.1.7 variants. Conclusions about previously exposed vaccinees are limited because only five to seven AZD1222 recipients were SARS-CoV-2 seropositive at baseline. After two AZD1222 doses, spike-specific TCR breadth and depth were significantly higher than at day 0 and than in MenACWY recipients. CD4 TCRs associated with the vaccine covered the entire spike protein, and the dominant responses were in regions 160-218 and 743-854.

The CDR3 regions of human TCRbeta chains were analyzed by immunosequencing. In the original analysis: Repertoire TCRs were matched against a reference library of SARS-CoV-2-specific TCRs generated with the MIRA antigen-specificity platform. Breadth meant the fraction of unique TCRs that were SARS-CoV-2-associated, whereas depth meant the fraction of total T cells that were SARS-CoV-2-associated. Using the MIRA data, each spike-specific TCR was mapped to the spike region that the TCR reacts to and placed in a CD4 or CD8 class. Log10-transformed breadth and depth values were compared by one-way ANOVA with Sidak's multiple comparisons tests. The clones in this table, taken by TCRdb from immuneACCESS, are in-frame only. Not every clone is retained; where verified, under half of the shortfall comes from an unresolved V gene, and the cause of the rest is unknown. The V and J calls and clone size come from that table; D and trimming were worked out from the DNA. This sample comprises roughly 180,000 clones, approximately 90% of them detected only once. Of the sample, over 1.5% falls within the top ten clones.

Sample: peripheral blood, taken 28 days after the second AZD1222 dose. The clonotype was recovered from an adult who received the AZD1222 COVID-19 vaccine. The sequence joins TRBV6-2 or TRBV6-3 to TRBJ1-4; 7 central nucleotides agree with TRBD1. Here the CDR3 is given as CASSYPGGRATNEKLFF. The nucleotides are TGTGCCAGCAGTTACCCAGGGGGACGGGCAACTAATGAAAAACTGTTTTTT.